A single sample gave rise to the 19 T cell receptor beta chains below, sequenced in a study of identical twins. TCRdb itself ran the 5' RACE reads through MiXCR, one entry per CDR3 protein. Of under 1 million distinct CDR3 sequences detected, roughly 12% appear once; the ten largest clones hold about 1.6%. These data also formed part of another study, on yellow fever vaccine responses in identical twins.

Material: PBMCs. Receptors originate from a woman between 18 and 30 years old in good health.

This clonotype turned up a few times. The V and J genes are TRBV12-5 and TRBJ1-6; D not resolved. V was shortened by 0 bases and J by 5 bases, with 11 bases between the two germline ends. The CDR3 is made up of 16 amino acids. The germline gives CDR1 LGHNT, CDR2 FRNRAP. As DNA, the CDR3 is TGTGCTAGTGGTTTGGTACCCCGGACGGATAATTCACCCCTCCACTTT. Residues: CASGLVPRTDNSPLHF.

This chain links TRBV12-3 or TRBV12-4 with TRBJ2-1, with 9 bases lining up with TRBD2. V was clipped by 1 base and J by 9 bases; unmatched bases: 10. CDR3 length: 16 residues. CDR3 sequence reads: CASSLVSGLAGLEQFF. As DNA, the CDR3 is TGTGCCAGCAGTTTAGTCTCGGGGCTAGCGGGGCTTGAGCAGTTCTTC.

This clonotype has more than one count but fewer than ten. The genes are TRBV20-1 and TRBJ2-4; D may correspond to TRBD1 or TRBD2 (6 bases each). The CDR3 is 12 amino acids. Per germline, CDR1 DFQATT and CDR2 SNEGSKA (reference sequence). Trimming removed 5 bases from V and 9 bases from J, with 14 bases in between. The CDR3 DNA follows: TGCAGTGCTCCCCGAGGGGGAGGCATTCAGTACTTC. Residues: CSAPRGGGIQYF.

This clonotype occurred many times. CDR3 amino acids: CASSSASGRGTYEQYF. DNA for the CDR3: TGTGCCAGCAGTTCGGCTAGCGGGAGAGGCACCTACGAGCAGTACTTC. V gene TRBV28 combines with J gene TRBJ2-7, with 10 bases fitting TRBD2. J lost 2 bases, V lost 4 bases, and 8 bases had no gene match. CDR1 and CDR2 (germline): MDHEN, SYDVKM. CDR3 length: 16 amino acids.

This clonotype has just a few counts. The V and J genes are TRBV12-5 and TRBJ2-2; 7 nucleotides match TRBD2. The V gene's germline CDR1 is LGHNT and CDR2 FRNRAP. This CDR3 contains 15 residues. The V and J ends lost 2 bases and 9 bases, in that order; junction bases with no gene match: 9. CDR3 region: CASGLPRTSSRELFF. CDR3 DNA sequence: TGTGCTAGTGGTTTGCCTCGGACTAGTTCCAGGGAGCTGTTTTTT.

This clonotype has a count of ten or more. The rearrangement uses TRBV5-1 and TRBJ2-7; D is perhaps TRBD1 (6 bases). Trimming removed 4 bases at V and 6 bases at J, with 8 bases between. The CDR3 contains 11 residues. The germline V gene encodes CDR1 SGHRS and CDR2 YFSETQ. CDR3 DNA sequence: TGCGCCAGCAGCGTGACAGGCGAGCAGTACTTC. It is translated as CASSVTGEQYF.

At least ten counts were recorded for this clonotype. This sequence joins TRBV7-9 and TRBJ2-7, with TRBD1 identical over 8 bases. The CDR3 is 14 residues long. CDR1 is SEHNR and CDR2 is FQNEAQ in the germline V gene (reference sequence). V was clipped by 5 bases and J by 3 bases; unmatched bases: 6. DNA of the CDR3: TGTGCCAGCAGCAAGGGACAGGCGTTCTACGAGCAGTACGTC. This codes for CASSKGQAFYEQYV.

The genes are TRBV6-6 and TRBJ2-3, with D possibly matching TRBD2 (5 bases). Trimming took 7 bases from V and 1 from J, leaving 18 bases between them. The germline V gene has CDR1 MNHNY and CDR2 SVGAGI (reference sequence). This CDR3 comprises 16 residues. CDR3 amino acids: CASTPGGHSGTDTQYF. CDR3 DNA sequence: TGTGCCAGCACCCCAGGAGGTCATAGCGGCACAGATACGCAGTATTTT.

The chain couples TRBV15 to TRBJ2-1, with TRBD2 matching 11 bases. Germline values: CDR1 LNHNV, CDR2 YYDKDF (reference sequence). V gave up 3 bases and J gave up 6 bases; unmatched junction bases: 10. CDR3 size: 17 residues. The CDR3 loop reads CATSRAPGLAEPNEQFF. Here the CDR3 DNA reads TGTGCCACCAGCAGGGCACCGGGACTAGCGGAACCCAATGAGCAGTTCTTC.

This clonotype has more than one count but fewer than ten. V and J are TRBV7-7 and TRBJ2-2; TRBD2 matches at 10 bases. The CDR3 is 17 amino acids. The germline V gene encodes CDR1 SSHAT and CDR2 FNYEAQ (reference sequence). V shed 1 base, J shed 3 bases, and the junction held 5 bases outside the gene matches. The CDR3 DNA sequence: TGTGCCAGCAGCTTAGGTATAGCGGGAGGCCACACCGGGGAGCTGTTTTTT. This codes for CASSLGIAGGHTGELFF. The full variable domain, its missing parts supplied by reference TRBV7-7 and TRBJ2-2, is GAGVSQSPRYKVTKRGQDVTLRCDPISSHATLYWYQQALGQGPEFLTYFNYEAQPDKSGLPSDRFSAERPEGSISTLTIQRTEQRDSAMYRCASSLGIAGGHTGELFFGEGSRLTVL.

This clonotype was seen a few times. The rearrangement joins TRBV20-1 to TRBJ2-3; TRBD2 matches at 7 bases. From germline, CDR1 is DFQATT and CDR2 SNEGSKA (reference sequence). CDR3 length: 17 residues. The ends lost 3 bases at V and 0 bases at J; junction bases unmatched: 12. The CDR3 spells CSARRTLTSRSTDTQYF. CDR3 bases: TGCAGTGCTAGGAGAACCTTGACTAGCCGAAGCACAGATACGCAGTATTTT.

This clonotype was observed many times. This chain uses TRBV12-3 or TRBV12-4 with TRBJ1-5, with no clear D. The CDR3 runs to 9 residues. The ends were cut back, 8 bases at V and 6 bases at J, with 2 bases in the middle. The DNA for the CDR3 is TGTGCCAGCGGTCAGCCCCAGCATTTT. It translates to CASGQPQHF.

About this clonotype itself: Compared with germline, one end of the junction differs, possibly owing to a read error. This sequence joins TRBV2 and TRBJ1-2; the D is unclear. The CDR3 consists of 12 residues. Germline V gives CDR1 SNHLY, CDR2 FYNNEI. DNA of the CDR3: TGTGCCAGCAGGCAGCAGGATCAGGAGAGCGCCTTC. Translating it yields CASRQQDQESAF. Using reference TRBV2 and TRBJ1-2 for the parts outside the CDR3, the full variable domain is EPEVTQTPSHQVTQMGQEVILRCVPISNHLYFYWYRQILGQKVEFLVSFYNNEISEKSEIFDDQFSVERPDGSNFTLKIRSTKLEDSAMYFCASRQQDQESAFGSGTRLTVV.

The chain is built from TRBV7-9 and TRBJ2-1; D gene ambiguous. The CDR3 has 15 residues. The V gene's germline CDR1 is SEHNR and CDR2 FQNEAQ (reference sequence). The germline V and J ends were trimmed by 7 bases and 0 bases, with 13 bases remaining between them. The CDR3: CASTKLDSSYNEQFF. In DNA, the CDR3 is TGTGCCAGCACCAAGCTAGATTCCTCCTACAATGAGCAGTTCTTC.

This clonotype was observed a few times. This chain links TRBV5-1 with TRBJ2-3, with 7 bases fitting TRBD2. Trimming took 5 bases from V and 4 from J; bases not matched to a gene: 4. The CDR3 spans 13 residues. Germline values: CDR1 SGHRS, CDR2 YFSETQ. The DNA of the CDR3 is TGCGCCAGCAGAAGGGACTACGCAGATACGCAGTATTTT. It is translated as CASRRDYADTQYF.

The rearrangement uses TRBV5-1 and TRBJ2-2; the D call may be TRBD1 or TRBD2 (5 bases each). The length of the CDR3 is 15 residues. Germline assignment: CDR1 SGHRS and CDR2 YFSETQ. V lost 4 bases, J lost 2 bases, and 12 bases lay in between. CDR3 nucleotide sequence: TGCGCCAGCAGCACGGGACCCCCAAACACCGGGGAGCTGTTTTTT. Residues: CASSTGPPNTGELFF.

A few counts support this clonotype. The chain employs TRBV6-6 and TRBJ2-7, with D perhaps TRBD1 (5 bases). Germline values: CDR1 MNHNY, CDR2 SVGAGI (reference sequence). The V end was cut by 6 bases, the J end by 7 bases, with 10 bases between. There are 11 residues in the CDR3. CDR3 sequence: CASSQGSEQYV. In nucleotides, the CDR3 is TGTGCCAGCAGCCAGGGTAGTGAGCAGTACGTC.

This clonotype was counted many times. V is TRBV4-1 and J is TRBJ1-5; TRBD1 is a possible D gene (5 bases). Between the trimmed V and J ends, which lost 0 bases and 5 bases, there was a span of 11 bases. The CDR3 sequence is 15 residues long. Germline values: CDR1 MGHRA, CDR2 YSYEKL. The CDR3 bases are TGCGCCAGCAGCCAAGATTACGGGACTTATCAGCCCCAGCATTTT. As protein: CASSQDYGTYQPQHF.

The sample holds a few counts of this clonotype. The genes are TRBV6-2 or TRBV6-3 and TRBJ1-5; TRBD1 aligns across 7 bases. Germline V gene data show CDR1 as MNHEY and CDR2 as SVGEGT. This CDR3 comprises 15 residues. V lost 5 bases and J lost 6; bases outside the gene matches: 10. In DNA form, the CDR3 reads TGTGCCAGCAGTACAGGACAGGCCCAGGGTCAGCCCCAGCATTTT. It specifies CASSTGQAQGQPQHF.